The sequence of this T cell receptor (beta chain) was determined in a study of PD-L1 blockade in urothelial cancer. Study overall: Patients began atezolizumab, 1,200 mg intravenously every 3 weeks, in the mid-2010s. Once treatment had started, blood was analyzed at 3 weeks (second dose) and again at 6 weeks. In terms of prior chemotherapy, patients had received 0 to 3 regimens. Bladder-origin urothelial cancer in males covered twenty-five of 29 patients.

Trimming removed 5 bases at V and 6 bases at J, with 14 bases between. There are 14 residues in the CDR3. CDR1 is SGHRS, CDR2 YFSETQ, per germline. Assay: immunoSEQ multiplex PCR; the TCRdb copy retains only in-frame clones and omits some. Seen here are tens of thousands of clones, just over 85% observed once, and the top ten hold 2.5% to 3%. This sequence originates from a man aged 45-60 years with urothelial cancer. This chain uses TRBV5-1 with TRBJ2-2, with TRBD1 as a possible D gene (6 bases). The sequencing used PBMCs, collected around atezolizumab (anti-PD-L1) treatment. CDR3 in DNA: TGCGCCAGCAGTCCTAGGGGGAGCGCCGGGGAGCTGTTTTTT. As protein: CASSPRGSAGELFF.